These T cell receptor beta chains were read from a single sample in a study of patients and donors after allogeneic stem cell transplantation. MiXCR, applied by TCRdb to the RT-PCR reads, yields one record per CDR3 protein. The sample has 150,000 to 200,000 distinct CDR3 sequences; roughly 30% are singletons. What was sequenced was blood, either unsorted or a sorted T cell fraction (not recorded which). All receptors come from a human donor who was either an allogeneic HSCT recipient or a stem cell or donor lymphocyte infusion donor (not recorded which). It is not recorded whose cells these are; they may come from a transplant donor. Each CDR3 is given with its conserved first and last residue.

V gene: TRBV5-5
J gene: TRBJ2-2
CDR3 protein: CASSFTGSTGELFF

V gene: TRBV21-1
J gene: TRBJ2-3
CDR3 protein: CASSNGDTQYF

V gene: TRBV20-1
J gene: TRBJ2-7
CDR3 protein: CSARGQGHYEQYF

V gene: TRBV2
J gene: TRBJ2-1
CDR3 protein: CASTTRGSQFF

V gene: TRBV30
J gene: TRBJ2-1
CDR3 protein: CAWSVSGPYNEQFF

V gene: TRBV6-2/TRBV6-3
J gene: TRBJ2-1
CDR3 protein: CASSYWGSSYNEQFF

V gene: TRBV10-3
J gene: TRBJ1-5
CDR3 protein: CAIRPGTGVGQPQHF

V gene: TRBV6-5
J gene: TRBJ1-2
CDR3 protein: CASSYSEDGFAGYTF

V gene: TRBV4-2
J gene: TRBJ1-6
CDR3 protein: CATRVGSNSPLHF

V gene: TRBV28
J gene: TRBJ2-3
CDR3 protein: CASSFGTSTWPYF

V gene: TRBV12-3/TRBV12-4
J gene: TRBJ2-3
CDR3 protein: CASTPSGFGDTQYF

V gene: TRBV28
J gene: TRBJ1-1
CDR3 protein: CASSLIRAGGWRNTEAFF

V gene: TRBV27
J gene: TRBJ2-1
CDR3 protein: CASSSLAGGDNEQFF

V gene: TRBV7-2
J gene: TRBJ1-5
CDR3 protein: CASSLDNQPQHF

V gene: TRBV4-2
J gene: TRBJ1-2
CDR3 protein: CASSQAGDGYTF

V gene: TRBV6-2/TRBV6-3
J gene: TRBJ2-7
CDR3 protein: CASSPSPGQNSSYEQYF

V gene: TRBV9
J gene: TRBJ1-1
CDR3 protein: CASSATWGGNTEAFF

V gene: TRBV20-1
J gene: TRBJ2-3
CDR3 protein: CSAVLAGLTDTQYF

V gene: TRBV5-8
J gene: TRBJ2-5
CDR3 protein: CASSLGDRGLETQYF

V gene: TRBV24-1
J gene: TRBJ2-3
CDR3 protein: CATATSGSADTQYF

V gene: TRBV10-3
J gene: TRBJ1-6
CDR3 protein: CAISESRGSYNSPLHF

V gene: TRBV7-3
J gene: TRBJ2-1
CDR3 protein: CASSSLGASGRNEQFF